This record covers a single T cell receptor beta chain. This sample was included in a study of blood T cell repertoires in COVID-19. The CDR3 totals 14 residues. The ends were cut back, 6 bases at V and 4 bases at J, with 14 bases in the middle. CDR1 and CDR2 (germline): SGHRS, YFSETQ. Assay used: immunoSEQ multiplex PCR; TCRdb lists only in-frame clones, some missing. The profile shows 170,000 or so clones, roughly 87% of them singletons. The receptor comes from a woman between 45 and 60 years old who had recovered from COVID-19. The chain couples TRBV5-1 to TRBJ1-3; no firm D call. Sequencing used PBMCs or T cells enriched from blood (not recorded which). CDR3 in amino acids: CASNVGPGGNTIYF. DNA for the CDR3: TGCGCCAGCAACGTCGGACCGGGGGGAAACACCATATATTTT.